These 29 T cell receptor beta chains were sequenced from one sample in a study of T cells after yellow fever vaccination (dated by TCRdb to about 2019). Reading the label with the study, this specimen's treatment or condition is: live attenuated yellow fever vaccine strain. Library generation was performed with 5' RACE. The instrument given in TCRdb is Illumina HiSeq 2500. Using fastp at Q25 and MiXCR, TCRdb reprocessed the public reads and kept productive beta chains. All rows with the same CDR3 protein become a single entry with the most common DNA and genes. This sample gives some 560,000 distinct CDR3 sequences in total; roughly 17% of them show up just once. The ten largest clones take up around 16% of the sample. Sequenced here: PBMCs, sampled more than 4 days after the first yellow fever vaccination. The source of these receptors is a man aged 18 to 30 who received the YFV17D yellow fever vaccine.

This clonotype came up a few times. In DNA, the CDR3 is TGTGCCAGCAGCCGAAACCAGGGTAGAGCTGAAGCTTTCTTT. Its protein is CASSRNQGRAEAFF. The chain links TRBV3-1 to TRBJ1-1; the D gene is possibly TRBD1 (5 bases). V was shortened by 4 bases and J by 6 bases, with 15 bases between the two germline ends. The CDR3 consists of 14 residues. CDR1 LGHDT and CDR2 YNNKEL come from the germline V gene (reference sequence).

Concerning this clonotype itself: The junction shows a germline mismatch at one end, possibly a read error. The chain links TRBV7-7 to TRBJ2-3; D is ambiguous. The germline V gene encodes CDR1 SSHAT and CDR2 FNYEAQ (reference sequence). The CDR3 runs 14 residues. Here the CDR3 reads CASSQRHSTDTQYF. DNA of the CDR3: TGTGCTAGCAGCCAGAGACACAGCACAGATACGCAGTATTTT.

The chain recombines TRBV5-4 with TRBJ2-5, with D unclear. V lost 4 bases and J lost 2, with 12 bases in between. The germline V gene has CDR1 SGHNT and CDR2 YYREEE (reference sequence). The CDR3 extends over 14 amino acids. The CDR3 loop reads CASSPSSTQETQYF. In DNA, the CDR3 is TGTGCCAGCAGCCCTTCATCCACGCAAGAGACCCAGTACTTC.

This clonotype has a handful of counts. The rearrangement uses TRBV12-3 or TRBV12-4 and TRBJ2-7; 8 positions match TRBD1. The CDR3 has 14 amino acids. V lost 1 base and J lost 7; bases outside the gene matches: 6. The DNA for the CDR3 is TGTGCCAGCAGTTTAGTTGGACAGGGTAAAGAGCAGTACTTC. The encoded protein is CASSLVGQGKEQYF.

This clonotype was counted ten times or more. The chain links TRBV5-1 to TRBJ2-1; 9 positions match TRBD2. The CDR3 sequence is 16 residues long. Germline CDR1 SGHRS, CDR2 YFSETQ. Germline trimming cut 3 bases from V and 6 bases from J; bases unmatched to any gene: 10. Written as DNA, the CDR3 is TGCGCCAGCAGCTCCCTGACTAGCGGAGTCGCCAATGAGCAGTTCTTC. Protein sequence: CASSSLTSGVANEQFF.

The chain combines TRBV12-3 or TRBV12-4 with TRBJ2-6; D may be TRBD2 (6 bases). The CDR3 spans 15 residues. The V end was cut by 7 bases, the J end by 2 bases, with 12 bases between. The DNA of the CDR3 is TGTGCCAGCACCTACCGGGGGACTGGGGCCAACGTCCTGACTTTC. It is translated as CASTYRGTGANVLTF.

This clonotype was found a few times. V usage is TRBV20-1 and J usage is TRBJ2-7, with 13 bases matching TRBD2. CDR1 DFQATT and CDR2 SNEGSKA come from the germline V gene (reference sequence). With V trimmed by 3 bases and J by 7 bases, 15 bases remained unmatched. The CDR3 is 17 residues long. CDR3 in DNA: TGCAGTGCTAGCGGACTAGCGGGGGTTTCCCCCCCGGGTGAGCAGTACGTC. It encodes CSASGLAGVSPPGEQYV.

This clonotype was found a few times. This chain links TRBV5-1 with TRBJ2-3; D perhaps matches TRBD2 (7 bases). The CDR3 has 16 residues. V lost 1 base, J lost 3 bases, and 15 bases lay in between. From germline, CDR1 is SGHRS and CDR2 YFSETQ. This CDR3 reads CASSLRGGAETDTQYF. CDR3 sequence (DNA): TGCGCCAGCAGCTTGAGAGGGGGGGCTGAAACAGATACGCAGTATTTT.

The CDR3 loop is CSVRLGGAGELFF. For the CDR3, the DNA is TGCAGCGTTCGCCTTGGGGGTGCCGGGGAGCTGTTTTTT. The chain carries TRBV29-1 and TRBJ2-2; either TRBD1 or TRBD2 may fit D (5 bases each). Trimming shortened V by 5 bases and J by 6 bases, and 13 bases separated the two germline ends. CDR3 length: 13 residues. The V gene's germline CDR1 is SQVTM and CDR2 ANQGSEA.

The rearrangement uses TRBV20-1 and TRBJ1-1; 7 bases line up with TRBD1. The trim removed 0 bases at V and 3 bases at J, leaving 4 bases unmatched. The CDR3 is made up of 14 amino acids. CDR1 is DFQATT, CDR2 SNEGSKA, per germline (reference sequence). The CDR3 DNA reads as TGCAGTGCTAGAGAGGAGGGGGCGCACACTGAAGCTTTCTTT. It yields the protein CSAREEGAHTEAFF.

This clonotype was seen a few times. CDR3 DNA: TGCGCCAGCAGCCAAGGCGGGGCCTACCAAGAGACCCAGTACTTC. Translation: CASSQGGAYQETQYF. The chain uses TRBV4-1 and TRBJ2-5; maybe TRBD2 (6 bases). V dropped 1 base and J dropped 0 bases, with 9 bases sitting between them. The CDR3 extends over 15 amino acids. Germline V gene lookup returns CDR1 MGHRA and CDR2 YSYEKL.

The chain has TRBV7-8 and TRBJ1-5; no clear D gene. Trimming pared 3 bases from V and 5 bases from J, leaving 11 bases between. Germline-derived CDR1 and CDR2 are SGHVS and FQNEAQ. This CDR3 region has 14 residues. For the CDR3, the DNA is TGTGCCAGCAGCTTCCAAGACACCGATCAGCCCCAGCATTTT. Its protein is CASSFQDTDQPQHF.

This clonotype was seen a few times. The CDR3 DNA reads TGTGCCAGCAGCTTAGAGGTGCTGCTGGCCCAGTACTTC. Its translation: CASSLEVLLAQYF. The chain is built from TRBV7-2 and TRBJ2-5; D unresolved. The CDR3 loop spans 13 amino acids. The V end lost 1 base, the J end lost 9 bases, and 12 bases lay between the germline ends. The germline V gene has CDR1 SGHTA and CDR2 FQGNSA.

The V call is TRBV27, the J call TRBJ2-1; D tentatively reads TRBD1 or TRBD2 (5 bases each). CDR3 length: 16 residues. Germline V gene lookup returns CDR1 MNHEY and CDR2 SMNVEV (reference sequence). The V and J ends lost 5 bases and 0 bases respectively, with 14 bases between them. CDR3 amino acids: CASSPIWGSSYNEQFF. The CDR3 coding sequence is TGTGCCAGCAGTCCAATCTGGGGGAGCTCCTACAATGAGCAGTTCTTC.

CDR3 amino acids: CASSALVETQYF. In DNA, the CDR3 is TGTGCCAGCAGTGCCCTAGTAGAGACCCAGTACTTC. The rearrangement links TRBV28 to TRBJ2-5; D uncertain. Between the trimmed V and J ends, which lost 5 bases and 4 bases, there was a span of 8 bases. The CDR3 runs to 12 residues. The germline gives CDR1 MDHEN, CDR2 SYDVKM.

Only a few counts were recorded for this clonotype. V usage is TRBV15 and J usage is TRBJ1-3; D is possibly TRBD1 (5 bases). This CDR3 spans 16 amino acids. Trimming stripped 0 bases from V and 4 bases from J, with 13 bases between. In germline, CDR1 is LNHNV, CDR2 YYDKDF (reference sequence). CDR3 protein: CATSRDPGTAGNTIYF. The CDR3 bases are TGTGCCACCAGCAGAGATCCGGGGACGGCAGGAAACACCATATATTTT.

The V call is TRBV25-1, the J call TRBJ2-3; tentative D call: TRBD1 (6 bases). CDR3 size: 12 residues. Germline V gene sequence: CDR1 MGHDK, CDR2 SYGVNS. Deletions cut 9 bases from V and 3 bases from J, with 10 bases between. CDR3: CASNRETDTQYF. CDR3 DNA sequence: TGTGCCAGTAACAGGGAAACAGATACGCAGTATTTT.

A single count supports this clonotype. CDR3 sequence reads: CASSDGQGMNGYTF. CDR3 DNA: TGTGCCAGCAGCGACGGACAGGGGATGAATGGCTACACCTTC. The rearrangement uses TRBV7-2 and TRBJ1-2; 9 bases are shared with TRBD1. The CDR3 consists of 14 residues. Losses at the gene ends were 5 bases for V and 6 bases for J; bases not matched to a gene: 7. The germline V gene has CDR1 SGHTA and CDR2 FQGNSA.

In its sample, this clonotype was seen many times. The chain has TRBV19 and TRBJ1-5; perhaps TRBD1 as D (5 bases). The CDR3 runs 13 residues. The germline V and J ends were trimmed by 3 bases and 2 bases, with 5 bases remaining between them. Germline V lookup: CDR1 LNHDA, CDR2 SQIVND (reference sequence). The CDR3, as DNA: TGTGCCAGTAGTATGACAGGCAATCAGCCCCAGCATTTT. Amino acid sequence: CASSMTGNQPQHF.

This chain uses TRBV11-2 with TRBJ1-5; 9 bases agree with TRBD1. The J segment lost 0 bases and the V segment lost 3 bases, leaving 12 bases of the junction unmatched. The CDR3 sequence is 19 residues long. CDR1 is SGHAT, CDR2 FQNNGV, per germline. The CDR3 spells CASSLSRDRAPYSNQPQHF. CDR3 coding DNA: TGTGCCAGCAGCTTGTCCCGGGACAGGGCCCCTTATAGCAATCAGCCCCAGCATTTT.

The V and J genes are TRBV10-2 and TRBJ1-2; possibly TRBD1 for D (6 bases). This CDR3 spans 14 amino acids. V was pared by 5 bases and J by 3 bases, with 13 bases between. Germline V gene data show CDR1 as WSHSY and CDR2 as SAAADI. CDR3 in amino acids: CASSHSRGHYGYTF. CDR3 nucleotide sequence: TGCGCCAGCAGTCATTCCAGGGGACACTATGGCTACACCTTC.

The chain has TRBV6-1 and TRBJ2-5; TRBD2 matches at 11 bases. Looked up from germline, CDR1 is MNHNS and CDR2 is SASEGT. The CDR3 totals 14 residues. With V trimmed by 7 bases and J by 4 bases, 5 bases remained unmatched. CDR3 bases: TGTGCCAGCATATTAGCGGGGGGGAGAGAGACCCAGTACTTC. It translates to CASILAGGRETQYF.

This clonotype came up a few times. The V gene is TRBV7-2, the J gene TRBJ2-4; 8 positions agree with TRBD1. Losses at the gene ends were 6 bases for V and 5 bases for J; bases not matched to a gene: 6. The germline CDR1 and CDR2 sequences are SGHTA and FQGNSA. There are 14 residues in the CDR3. The chain's CDR3 is CASRPPTGENIQYF. The CDR3 DNA is TGTGCCAGCAGGCCCCCGACAGGGGAAAACATTCAGTACTTC.

This clonotype was picked up a small number of times. The chain joins TRBV4-2 to TRBJ2-3, with D tentatively TRBD2 (6 bases). This CDR3 comprises 18 residues. V gave up 2 bases and J gave up 3 bases, with 21 bases separating them. Germline V gene sequence: CDR1 LGHNA, CDR2 YNFKEQ. CDR3 sequence (DNA): TGTGCCAGCAGCCAACACCCGCGAGGCGGGGTGCGTACAGATACGCAGTATTTT. Protein sequence: CASSQHPRGGVRTDTQYF.

This clonotype was counted between two and nine times. The rearrangement uses TRBV29-1 and TRBJ1-1; D ambiguous. Trimming took off 2 bases at V and 2 bases at J, with 9 bases between the two ends. Germline CDR1 reads SQVTM; CDR2 reads ANQGSEA. The length of the CDR3 is 13 residues. In DNA form, the CDR3 reads TGCAGCGTTGAAATGGTCCTAAACACTGAAGCTTTCTTT. Its protein product is CSVEMVLNTEAFF.

This clonotype was found many times. The chain links TRBV12-3 or TRBV12-4 to TRBJ2-7; the D gene could be TRBD1 or TRBD2 (5 bases each). The CDR3 spans 13 residues. V was shortened by 3 bases and J by 3 bases, with 9 bases between the two germline ends. The CDR3 DNA follows: TGTGCCAGCAGTTTGAGGGGAATCTACGAGCAGTACTTC. It encodes CASSLRGIYEQYF.

This clonotype was seen more than once but under ten times. The chain combines TRBV20-1 with TRBJ1-2, with D possibly matching TRBD1 (6 bases). The CDR3 sequence is 13 residues long. Germline CDR1 DFQATT, CDR2 SNEGSKA (reference sequence). V lost 4 bases, J lost 11 bases, and 20 bases lay in between. This CDR3 is CSATLQGSERYTF. The CDR3 DNA reads as TGCAGTGCTACTTTACAGGGATCTGAGCGTTACACCTTC.

The chain has TRBV7-2 and TRBJ2-2; 8 nucleotides align to TRBD2. The CDR3 runs to 17 residues. Per the germline V gene, CDR1 is SGHTA and CDR2 is FQGNSA. J lost 5 bases, V lost 2 bases, and 10 bases had no gene match. DNA of the CDR3: TGTGCCAGCAGCTTAACATATCGGGGGGGGTTAACCGGGGAGCTGTTTTTT. It translates to CASSLTYRGGLTGELFF.

This clonotype has a count of ten or more. This sequence joins TRBV28 and TRBJ1-2; perhaps TRBD1 as D (5 bases). V was shortened by 3 bases and J by 4 bases, with 12 bases between the two germline ends. The CDR3 is 14 amino acids. Germline V lookup: CDR1 MDHEN, CDR2 SYDVKM. Here the CDR3 reads CASSLEGGGYGYTF. The CDR3 DNA reads as TGTGCCAGCAGTTTGGAAGGCGGGGGCTATGGCTACACCTTC.